This is a list of T cell receptor beta chains from one sample in a study of cytomegalovirus exposure and HLA in healthy donors. Profiling relied on immunoSEQ multiplex PCR, and the TCRdb table lists in-frame clones only, not all of them. The sample holds under 200,000 clones, roughly an eighth seen once. Material for sequencing was PBMCs. All receptors derive from a man aged 50 to 60 in good health and CMV-seropositive. Both conserved end residues are part of each CDR3. The D gene is left open where the match is weak. A row's size may be missing; if present it is once, few, many or a size class.

J	size	V	D	DNA	CDR3
TRBJ1-4	few	TRBV5-8	NA	TGTGCCAGCAGCTTTGGACAGCCCTTTGCAACTAATGAAAAACTGTTTTTT	CASSFGQPFATNEKLFF
TRBJ1-1	medium-sized	TRBV4-1	NA	TGCGCCAGCAGCCAAGAGCTGGCAGGTGAAGCTTTCTTT	CASSQELAGEAFF
TRBJ1-1	NA	TRBV9	NA	TGTGCCAGCAGCCGAACAGGGTTAATGAGAAAGAACACTGAAGCTTTCTTT	CASSRTGLMRKNTEAFF
TRBJ1-3	few	TRBV5-6	NA	TGTGCCAGCAGCTTGGAGCCTGGCTCTGGAAACACCATATATTTT	CASSLEPGSGNTIYF
TRBJ2-3	few	TRBV7-2	NA	TGTGCCAGCAATCGAGGCACAGATACGCAGTATTTT	CASNRGTDTQYF
TRBJ2-1	NA	TRBV14	TRBD2	TGTGCCAGCAGCCAAGAAGTTTCGGGACTAGCGGGATACAATGAGCAGTTCTTC	CASSQEVSGLAGYNEQFF
TRBJ2-1	few	TRBV21-1	NA	TGTGCCAGCTTGAAACAGAAATCCTCCTACAATGAGCAGTTCTTC	CASLKQKSSYNEQFF
TRBJ2-5	few	TRBV2	NA	TGTGCCAGCGGGGTTGGAGCGGGCGGGCGTACAGAGACCCAGTACTTC	CASGVGAGGRTETQYF
TRBJ2-3	NA	TRBV5-6	TRBD2	TGTGCCAGCAGCCCAGGGCTAGCGGGGGGGGTATTTGAAGATACGCAGTATTTT	CASSPGLAGGVFEDTQYF
TRBJ2-3	NA	TRBV19	NA	TGTGCCAGTAGTAACAATCCGCTGGGAGACGGGGATACGCAGTATTTT	CASSNNPLGDGDTQYF
TRBJ2-2	once	TRBV27	NA	TGTGCCAGCAGTCCCGGGTCCGGAACCGGGGAGCTGTTTTTT	CASSPGSGTGELFF
TRBJ1-3	few	TRBV4-3	NA	TGCGCCAGCAGCCGATCCCGAGGGGGCTCTGGAAACACCATATATTTT	CASSRSRGGSGNTIYF
TRBJ1-2	NA	TRBV5-4	NA	TGTGCCAGCAGCACTGACAGTCTCTATGGCTACACCTTC	CASSTDSLYGYTF
TRBJ2-7	few	TRBV18	NA	TGTGCCAGCTCACCTTCCGCTACCTACGAGCAGTACTTC	CASSPSATYEQYF
TRBJ1-2	NA	TRBV10-2	NA	TGCGCCAGCAGTGACCACGCGACAGCCGCCTTCGGCTACACCTTC	CASSDHATAAFGYTF
TRBJ1-2	NA	TRBV5-4	NA	TGTGCCAGCAGCCCCTCTACTTTGAGTAACTATGGCTACACCTTC	CASSPSTLSNYGYTF
TRBJ2-2	NA	TRBV9	NA	TGTGCCAGCAGCTCGGGACTCCCTGGTCTCGGGGAGCTGTTTTTT	CASSSGLPGLGELFF
TRBJ1-1	few	TRBV11-2	NA	TGTGCCAGCAGCTTAGATGAGGCAAAGCGGTTT	CASSLDEAKRF
TRBJ1-2	NA	TRBV9	NA	TGTGCCAGCAGCGCCCCGGGGGGGAGTCGGGTTCATGGCTACACCTTC	CASSAPGGSRVHGYTF
TRBJ2-1	few	TRBV7-2	NA	TGTGCCAGCAGTCCCCGGAGGGGCGGTATTGATGAGCAGTTCTTC	CASSPRRGGIDEQFF
TRBJ2-1	NA	TRBV27	NA	TGTGCCAGCAGTACGAGCGGGTCGGGTGAGCAGTTCTTC	CASSTSGSGEQFF
TRBJ1-5	NA	TRBV15	TRBD1	TGTGCCACCAGCGGTGGACAGGGAGAATATCAGCCCCAGCATTTT	CATSGGQGEYQPQHF
TRBJ1-4	few	TRBV5-4	TRBD1	TGTGCCAGCAGCGTTGGGACAGTGGCAACTAATGAAAAACTGTTTTTT	CASSVGTVATNEKLFF
TRBJ1-1	few	TRBV6-1	NA	TGTGCCAGCAGTACGGGGGGGGCTAAGGCTTTCTTT	CASSTGGAKAFF
TRBJ2-2	few	TRBV6-5	NA	TGTGCCAGCACCGTACTAGCTCCAACCGGGGAGCTGTTTTTT	CASTVLAPTGELFF
TRBJ1-6	few	TRBV12-5	NA	TGCGCTAGTGGCAAGGGGGAAAGGGAATCACCCCTCCACTTT	CASGKGERESPLHF
TRBJ2-1	NA	TRBV4-3	TRBD1	TGCGCCAGCAGCCAAGAAGGGCGACAGGGCGATGAGCAGTTCTTC	CASSQEGRQGDEQFF
TRBJ1-5	NA	TRBV6-1	NA	TGTGCCAGCAGTGATGGCGGGGGGAGCAATCAGCCCCAGCATTTT	CASSDGGGSNQPQHF
TRBJ2-1	NA	TRBV29-1	NA	TGCAGCGTGTCCCTGAATGAGCAGTTCTTC	CSVSLNEQFF
TRBJ2-3	few	TRBV2	NA	TGTGCCAGCAAGGGAGAAGATACGCAGTATTTT	CASKGEDTQYF
TRBJ1-5	NA	TRBV4-1	NA	TGCGCCAGCAGCCAAGACAGGCTGAATCAGCCCCAGCATTTT	CASSQDRLNQPQHF
TRBJ2-2	NA	TRBV9	TRBD2	TGTGCCAGCAGCGTACGGTCAACTAGCGGGGGGGCTCCGAACACCGGGGAGCTGTTTTTT	CASSVRSTSGGAPNTGELFF
TRBJ1-2	few	TRBV11-3	TRBD1	TGTGCCAGCAGCTCTGACAGGGGGGCTTATGGCTACACCTTC	CASSSDRGAYGYTF
TRBJ2-2	NA	TRBV2	NA	TGTGCCAGCAGTCGGGGAACGACCGGGGAGCTGTTTTTT	CASSRGTTGELFF
TRBJ1-4	few	TRBV30	TRBD1	TGTGCCTATTCGGGACAGGTATCCGAAAAACTGTTTTTT	CAYSGQVSEKLFF
TRBJ2-5	few	TRBV5-6	NA	TGTGCCAGCAGACGAAAATCAGGAGAGACCCAGTACTTC	CASRRKSGETQYF
TRBJ1-1	few	TRBV20-1	NA	TGCAGTGCTAGGACAGCTGAAGCTTTCTTT	CSARTAEAFF
TRBJ1-1	NA	TRBV5-1	NA	TGCGCCAGCAGCCCCGCCTACGGGACTGAAGCTTTCTTT	CASSPAYGTEAFF
TRBJ1-2	NA	TRBV7-9	NA	TGTGCCAGCAGCTTAAATAATTGGGGGGATGGCTACACCTTC	CASSLNNWGDGYTF
TRBJ1-2	few	TRBV29-1	NA	TGCAGCGCGCAGGATTTTAACTATGGCTACACCTTC	CSAQDFNYGYTF
TRBJ1-4	few	TRBV7-2	TRBD1	TGTGCCAGCAATACAGGGGGCAAGGGAAAACTGTTTTTT	CASNTGGKGKLFF
TRBJ2-3	NA	TRBV13	NA	TGTGCCAGCAGCACCCCTGCGGGGACTGGAGCCACAGATACGCAGTATTTT	CASSTPAGTGATDTQYF
TRBJ2-3	few	TRBV28	TRBD2	TGTGCCAGCAGTTTGACTAGCGGAAGCACAGATACGCAGTATTTT	CASSLTSGSTDTQYF